The T cell receptor (beta chain) under discussion was sequenced for a study of blood T cell repertoires in COVID-19. The CDR3 has 13 amino acids. V dropped 2 bases and J dropped 0 bases, with 4 bases sitting between them. The count of this clone is one. TCRdb's table, derived via immunoSEQ multiplex PCR, lists solely in-frame clones and lacks some. The profile shows fewer than 200,000 clones, 65% to 90% of them singletons. The receptor was derived from a man aged 50-60 years with active or convalescent COVID-19. The sample comprised peripheral blood. V is TRBV12-3 or TRBV12-4 and J is TRBJ1-1; D not resolved. The CDR3 DNA follows: TGTGCCAGCAGTTTATGGCTGAACACTGAAGCTTTCTTT. This sequence encodes CASSLWLNTEAFF.